One sample yielded the 28 T cell receptor beta chains listed below, sequenced in a study of T cell repertoires in cytomegalovirus infection. No cognate antigen is known for these TCRs. A single record per CDR3 protein comes from TCRdb applying MiXCR to the reads. This table holds about 110,000 distinct CDR3 sequences, approximately 45% found once. The source material was CD8+ T cells from cultured PBMCs, sampled from culture after CMV antigen stimulation. Receptors originate from a human donor in good health (CMV status not recorded). Some clones in this sample may be carry-over from other donors' samples.

This clonotype was counted a few times. The CDR3 is CASSFLDGAYNEQFF. CDR3 nucleotide sequence: TGTGCCAGCAGCTTCCTAGACGGGGCCTACAATGAGCAGTTCTTC. The chain employs TRBV7-2 and TRBJ2-1; possible D gene TRBD2, 5 bases. This CDR3 has 15 residues. The V and J ends lost 3 bases and 2 bases respectively, with 11 bases between them. The V gene's germline CDR1 is SGHTA and CDR2 FQGNSA.

This clonotype was counted only a few times. This rearrangement joins TRBV7-9 to TRBJ1-1; D remains ambiguous. Germline CDR1 reads SEHNR; CDR2 reads FQNEAQ (reference sequence). The CDR3 loop spans 14 amino acids. The V gene lost 4 bases and the J gene lost 8 bases, with 17 bases spanning the gap. CDR3: CASSSPLGLEEAFF. CDR3 DNA sequence: TGTGCCAGCAGCTCTCCCCTAGGACTGGAAGAAGCTTTCTTT.

With regard to this clonotype: A junction end diverges from the germline sequence, so it may reflect a read error. The chain uses TRBV4-1 and TRBJ2-7; 11 bases agree with TRBD2. Germline CDR1 reads MGHRA; CDR2 reads YSYEKL. CDR3 size: 16 residues. DNA of the CDR3: TGTGCCAGCAGCCAAAACCTAGCGGGGGGTCTTTACGAGCAGTACTTC. It specifies CASSQNLAGGLYEQYF.

This chain connects TRBV5-6 to TRBJ1-6, with D tentatively TRBD1 (5 bases). The germline V gene encodes CDR1 SGHDT and CDR2 YYEEEE. V gave up 2 bases and J gave up 6 bases, with 12 bases separating them. There are 15 residues in the CDR3. The CDR3 nucleotides read TGTGCCAGCAGCTTATTGGGGGGGTTTAATTCACCCCTCCACTTT. It specifies CASSLLGGFNSPLHF.

The table lists this clonotype with a few counts. The rearrangement links TRBV11-2 to TRBJ2-1; 9 bases are a match to TRBD2. The CDR3 extends over 16 amino acids. Losses at the gene ends were 5 bases for V and 10 bases for J; bases not matched to a gene: 15. The germline gives CDR1 SGHAT, CDR2 FQNNGV. The CDR3 sequence: CASSEGGGGAWEEQFF. As DNA, the CDR3 is TGTGCCAGCAGCGAGGGAGGCGGGGGGGCCTGGGAAGAGCAGTTCTTC.

This chain connects TRBV4-2 to TRBJ2-1, with D possibly matching TRBD1 (6 bases). The CDR3 has 14 amino acids. V lost 3 bases, J lost 4 bases, and 10 bases lay in between. Germline V gene data show CDR1 as LGHNA and CDR2 as YNFKEQ. CDR3 in amino acids: CASSHLGQYNEQFF. The CDR3 DNA sequence: TGTGCCAGCAGCCACCTCGGACAGTACAATGAGCAGTTCTTC.

About this clonotype itself: This could be a read error, since a much larger clone is one nucleotide away. The rearrangement uses TRBV5-4 and TRBJ2-3; TRBD2 matches 11 bases. Per the germline V gene, CDR1 is SGHNT and CDR2 is YYREEE (reference sequence). Trimming took 3 bases from V and 1 from J; bases not matched to a gene: 1. The CDR3 loop spans 15 amino acids. The CDR3 DNA is TGTGCCAGCAGCTCTAGCGGGGGGCGCACAGATACGCAGTATTTT. Protein sequence: CASSSSGGRTDTQYF.

A word on this clonotype: It may be a read error: a sequence one base away is much more abundant. This chain uses TRBV7-8 with TRBJ2-1, with a weak D call TRBD2 (7 bases). Judging by the DNA end, TRBJ2-7 fits better; the J call may be wrong. This CDR3 region has 15 residues. CDR1 and CDR2 (germline): SGHVS, FQNEAQ. This CDR3 is CASSLDGGGYNEQYF. The CDR3 DNA reads as TGTGCCAGCAGCTTAGACGGCGGGGGCTACAATGAGCAGTACTTC.

In its sample, this clonotype was seen a few times. The chain recombines TRBV28 with TRBJ2-5; tentatively, D is TRBD1 (5 bases). Germline V lookup: CDR1 MDHEN, CDR2 SYDVKM. Trimming pared 5 bases from V and 1 base from J, leaving 11 bases between. There are 14 residues in the CDR3. CDR3 sequence: CASSMTVLQETQYF. The DNA of the CDR3 is TGTGCCAGCAGTATGACAGTTCTCCAAGAGACCCAGTACTTC.

Here the CDR3 reads CASTPGQGARQYF. The CDR3 region has the DNA TGTGCCAGCACCCCGGGACAGGGGGCTCGGCAGTACTTC. The chain is built from TRBV6-5 and TRBJ2-7; 12 nucleotides match TRBD1. J gave up 9 bases and V 7 bases, and 7 bases lay outside the gene matches. Germline CDR1 is MNHEY and CDR2 is SVGAGI. This CDR3 is built from 13 residues.

This clonotype was observed a few times. The genes are TRBV24-1 and TRBJ2-1; 10 nucleotides line up with TRBD2. CDR1 and CDR2 from the germline V gene are KGHDR and SFDVKD. V dropped 1 base and J dropped 3; count of bases not matched to a gene: 8. This CDR3 has 18 amino acids. The CDR3 is CATSDFRLAGENYNEQFF. The CDR3 DNA reads as TGTGCCACCAGTGATTTTCGGCTAGCGGGGGAGAACTACAATGAGCAGTTCTTC.

This chain uses TRBV7-3 with TRBJ2-1, with 9 bases identical to TRBD2. Per germline, CDR1 SGHTA and CDR2 FQGTGA. The CDR3 contains 15 residues. Trimming removed 5 bases from V and 4 bases from J; junction bases left unmatched: 6. The CDR3 loop is CASSVLAGEYNEQFF. DNA of the CDR3: TGTGCCAGCAGCGTCTTAGCGGGGGAGTACAATGAGCAGTTCTTC.

This clonotype was observed a handful of times. J is TRBJ2-5 and V is TRBV2; 9 nucleotides line up with TRBD1. This CDR3 region has 15 residues. With 6 bases clipped from V and 4 bases from J, the junction kept 9 bases outside the gene matches. Per germline, CDR1 SNHLY and CDR2 FYNNEI. The CDR3 region has the DNA TGTGCCAGCAGCCCGCTGACAGGGGGGGGAGAGACCCAGTACTTC. It translates to CASSPLTGGGETQYF.

This clonotype has more than one count but fewer than ten. This rearrangement joins TRBV13 to TRBJ1-1; D is possibly TRBD1 (5 bases). The V gene's germline CDR1 is PRHDT and CDR2 FYEKMQ (reference sequence). The V and J ends lost 5 bases and 1 base respectively, with 17 bases between them. The CDR3 has 16 amino acids. The CDR3 region is CASSDQRGRSNTEAFF. The CDR3, as DNA: TGTGCCAGCAGCGACCAACGGGGGAGGTCGAACACTGAAGCTTTCTTT.

Many counts were recorded for this clonotype. The chain is built from TRBV4-1 and TRBJ2-2, with a possible D match to TRBD1 (6 bases). CDR3 length: 12 amino acids. The V end was cut by 8 bases, the J end by 6 bases, with 10 bases between. Per the germline V gene, CDR1 is MGHRA and CDR2 is YSYEKL. DNA of the CDR3: TGCGCCAGCCACACAGGGTCCGGGGAGCTGTTTTTT. Encoded protein: CASHTGSGELFF.

This clonotype was counted between two and nine times. This sequence joins TRBV7-6 and TRBJ2-3; D remains unclear. From germline, CDR1 is SGHVS and CDR2 FNYEAQ. V lost 5 bases to trimming and J lost 6 bases, with 9 bases between them. The CDR3 is 12 amino acids. In nucleotides, the CDR3 is TGTGCCAGCAGCCAAGCGCCGGATACGCAGTATTTT. Its translation is CASSQAPDTQYF.

The chain employs TRBV7-9 and TRBJ1-1; D is undetermined. The germline gives CDR1 SEHNR, CDR2 FQNEAQ (reference sequence). The CDR3 runs to 14 residues. Trimming stripped 4 bases from V and 8 bases from J, with 17 bases between. CDR3 nucleotides: TGTGCCAGCAGCTCCTCCTTCGGCCAGCTAGAAGCTTTCTTT. Translated, it gives CASSSSFGQLEAFF.

The rearrangement uses TRBV3-1 and TRBJ2-2, with 9 bases aligning to TRBD2. Germline V gives CDR1 LGHDT, CDR2 YNNKEL (reference sequence). V shed 4 bases and J 1 base; nucleotides not matched to a gene: 7. This CDR3 spans 17 amino acids. The CDR3 DNA is TGTGCCAGCAGCCCTCTGACTAGCGGACAGAACACCGGGGAGCTGTTTTTT. Translated, it gives CASSPLTSGQNTGELFF.

The rearrangement joins TRBV20-1 to TRBJ1-1; the D is unclear. The germline V gene encodes CDR1 DFQATT and CDR2 SNEGSKA (reference sequence). The V and J ends lost 7 bases and 4 bases respectively, with 13 bases between them. The CDR3 covers 12 residues. CDR3 region: CSVPEGVTEAFF. DNA of the CDR3: TGCAGTGTTCCTGAGGGCGTCACTGAAGCTTTCTTT.

V usage is TRBV12-3 or TRBV12-4 and J usage is TRBJ2-7; D tentatively fits TRBD1 or TRBD2 (5 bases each). V gave up 3 bases and J gave up 6 bases, with 15 bases separating them. This CDR3 has 14 residues. Here the CDR3 DNA reads TGTGCCAGCAGTTTTTACGAGGGGCCCCCCGAGCAGTACTTC. Protein product: CASSFYEGPPEQYF.

The J gene is TRBJ2-7, the V gene TRBV29-1, with 9 bases matching TRBD1. CDR3 length: 14 amino acids. The V segment lost 4 bases and the J segment 5 bases; nucleotides outside the gene matches: 9. From germline, CDR1 is SQVTM and CDR2 ANQGSEA. CDR3 sequence: CSVGGTGMINEQYF. The CDR3 bases are TGCAGCGTTGGGGGGACAGGGATGATCAACGAGCAGTACTTC.

This clonotype has just one count. The chain links TRBV12-3 or TRBV12-4 to TRBJ2-3; the D call may be TRBD1 or TRBD2 (5 bases each). This CDR3 contains 14 residues. Deletions cut 7 bases from V and 3 bases from J, with 14 bases between. The CDR3 region is CASTQPRETDTQYF. For the CDR3, the DNA is TGTGCCAGCACCCAACCCAGGGAGACAGATACGCAGTATTTT.

This chain uses TRBV12-3 or TRBV12-4 with TRBJ2-1, with a tentative D call TRBD2 (5 bases). Deletions cut 5 bases from V and 4 bases from J, with 21 bases between. The CDR3 runs 17 residues. In DNA form, the CDR3 reads TGTGCCAGCAGTGGGCCCGGGCCGAGGCGAGGGTACAATGAGCAGTTCTTC. Translating gives CASSGPGPRRGYNEQFF.

This clonotype was seen a handful of times. This chain joins TRBV7-9 and TRBJ2-7; the match to TRBD1 covers 7 bases. The CDR3 contains 14 residues. The junction had 7 bases not matched to a gene; V was cut back by 6 bases and J by 2 bases. Germline CDR1 reads SEHNR; CDR2 reads FQNEAQ (reference sequence). This chain's CDR3 is CASRSTGYPYEQYF. The DNA of the CDR3 is TGTGCCAGCAGGTCGACAGGGTATCCCTACGAGCAGTACTTC.

V usage is TRBV7-2 and J usage is TRBJ2-7; weak D call: TRBD2 (5 bases). Germline CDR1 is SGHTA and CDR2 is FQGNSA. The length of the CDR3 is 14 residues. Trimming removed 5 bases at V and 3 bases at J, with 14 bases between. CDR3 nucleotides: TGTGCCAGCAGCGAAGAAGCGGCCGGCTACGAGCAGTACTTC. It translates to CASSEEAAGYEQYF.

The V call is TRBV24-1, the J call TRBJ2-3, with TRBD2 as a possible D gene (6 bases). CDR3 length: 15 amino acids. Trimming shortened V by 2 bases and J by 5 bases, and 13 bases separated the two germline ends. Germline V gene data show CDR1 as KGHDR and CDR2 as SFDVKD. In DNA, the CDR3 is TGTGCCACCAGTGATTCGGGGGTCCAGGGAGATACGCAGTATTTT. Encoded protein: CATSDSGVQGDTQYF.

The CDR3 DNA is TGCGCCAGCAGCCACGGTGAACAGGCAAACACTGAAGCTTTCTTT. It yields the protein CASSHGEQANTEAFF. This sequence joins TRBV4-1 and TRBJ1-1, with a possible D match to TRBD1 (5 bases). CDR3 length: 15 amino acids. Trimming shortened V by 3 bases and J by 2 bases, and 13 bases separated the two germline ends. Germline V lookup: CDR1 MGHRA, CDR2 YSYEKL.

J is TRBJ2-3 and V is TRBV23-1; D might be TRBD2 (7 bases). TRBV23-1 is an ORF; its function is uncertain. This CDR3 contains 18 residues. V lost 0 bases, J lost 3 bases, and 19 bases lay in between. The CDR3: CASSQSWGAGEETDTQYF. The CDR3 DNA reads as TGCGCCAGCAGTCAATCGTGGGGGGCGGGGGAGGAGACAGATACGCAGTATTTT.